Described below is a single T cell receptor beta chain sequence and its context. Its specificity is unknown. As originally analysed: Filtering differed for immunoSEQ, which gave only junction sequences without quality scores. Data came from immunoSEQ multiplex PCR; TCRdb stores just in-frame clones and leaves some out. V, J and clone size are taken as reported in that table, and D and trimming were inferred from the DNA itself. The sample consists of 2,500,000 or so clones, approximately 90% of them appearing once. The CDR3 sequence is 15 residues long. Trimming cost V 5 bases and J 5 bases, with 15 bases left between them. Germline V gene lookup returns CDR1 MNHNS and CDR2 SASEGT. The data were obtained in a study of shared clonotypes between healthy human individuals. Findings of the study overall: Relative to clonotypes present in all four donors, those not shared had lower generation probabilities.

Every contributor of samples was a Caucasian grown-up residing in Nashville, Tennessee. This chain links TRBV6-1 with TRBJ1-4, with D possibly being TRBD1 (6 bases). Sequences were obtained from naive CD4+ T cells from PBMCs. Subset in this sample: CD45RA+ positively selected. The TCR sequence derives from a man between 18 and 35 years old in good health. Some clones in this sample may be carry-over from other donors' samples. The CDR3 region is CASSRPGQENEKLFF. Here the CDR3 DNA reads TGTGCCAGCAGTAGACCGGGACAAGAAAATGAAAAACTGTTTTTT.